These 22 T cell receptor beta chains originate from one sample sequenced in a study of cytomegalovirus exposure and HLA in healthy donors. PCR amplification relied on 60 Vbeta primers (plus 13 Jbeta primers). The assay was immunoSEQ multiplex PCR, and TCRdb's table has in-frame clones only and misses some. The sample carries over 85,000 clones, 60% to 80% recorded once. Sequenced: PBMCs. The receptors were gathered from a woman aged 40 to 50 in good health and CMV-seronegative.

This CDR3 is CASSGRVNTEAFF. The CDR3 region has the DNA TGTGCCAGCAGCGGTAGAGTGAACACTGAAGCTTTCTTT. The rearrangement links TRBV7-2 to TRBJ1-1; D remains unclear. Germline V gene lookup returns CDR1 SGHTA and CDR2 FQGNSA. The V end lost 5 bases, the J end lost 0 bases, and 7 bases lay between the germline ends. The CDR3 has 13 residues.

CDR3 nucleotides: TGTGCCAGCAGCCACTCCGAGCTAGGGGGTCAGCCCCAGCATTTT. It encodes CASSHSELGGQPQHF. This sequence joins TRBV7-8 and TRBJ1-5, with D possibly matching TRBD1 (6 bases). The V gene lost 5 bases and the J gene lost 6 bases, with 17 bases spanning the gap. The germline gives CDR1 SGHVS, CDR2 FQNEAQ. The CDR3 length is 15 residues.

This clone was observed a few times. The chain is built from TRBV6-5 and TRBJ2-7; D might be TRBD1 (6 bases). The CDR3 is 15 amino acids. V gave up 6 bases and J gave up 0 bases, with 15 bases separating them. Germline V CDR1 and CDR2: MNHEY, SVGAGI. As DNA, the CDR3 is TGTGCCAGCAGACTTTTAACAGGGAGCTCCTACGAGCAGTACTTC. Protein sequence: CASRLLTGSSYEQYF.

The chain has TRBV4-1 and TRBJ1-3; 9 bases are a match to TRBD1. CDR1 and CDR2 (germline): MGHRA, YSYEKL. This CDR3 has 17 amino acids. Trimming removed 3 bases from V and 0 bases from J; junction bases left unmatched: 6. CDR3 in amino acids: CASSQMGQGSSGNTIYF. The CDR3 coding sequence is TGCGCCAGCAGCCAGATGGGACAGGGTAGCTCTGGAAACACCATATATTTT.

The rearrangement uses TRBV7-8 and TRBJ2-1; D is possibly TRBD1 (6 bases). There are 15 residues in the CDR3. CDR1 and CDR2 (germline): SGHVS, FQNEAQ. V shed 5 bases and J shed 2 bases, with 13 bases lying between them. Here the CDR3 DNA reads TGTGCCAGCAGCCCTGGACAGAGCCCCTACAATGAGCAGTTCTTC. Encoded protein: CASSPGQSPYNEQFF.

This sequence joins TRBV7-9 and TRBJ2-7, with 8 bases that match TRBD2. The CDR3 length is 15 residues. The germline V gene encodes CDR1 SEHNR and CDR2 FQNEAQ (reference sequence). V shed 5 bases, J shed 1 base, and the junction held 7 bases outside the gene matches. The CDR3 is CASSHGRGQSYEQYF. The CDR3 bases are TGTGCCAGCAGCCACGGGAGGGGTCAATCCTACGAGCAGTACTTC.

V gene TRBV27 combines with J gene TRBJ2-7; 8 bases are shared with TRBD2. CDR1 is MNHEY, CDR2 SMNVEV, per germline (reference sequence). This CDR3 is 15 amino acids long. J gave up 4 bases and V 0 bases, and 5 bases lay outside the gene matches. The CDR3: CASSLSGGGTYEQYF. CDR3 DNA: TGTGCCAGCAGTTTATCTGGCGGGGGGACGTACGAGCAGTACTTC.

The V and J genes are TRBV29-1 and TRBJ1-1; the match to TRBD1 covers 10 bases. Per the germline V gene, CDR1 is SQVTM and CDR2 is ANQGSEA. Germline trimming cut 4 bases from V and 4 bases from J; bases unmatched to any gene: 6. The CDR3 extends over 14 amino acids. The DNA for the CDR3 is TGCAGCGTTGTGGACAGGGGGATGGGCACTGAAGCTTTCTTT. It translates to CSVVDRGMGTEAFF.

V and J are TRBV7-2 and TRBJ2-7; weak D call: TRBD1 (6 bases). The CDR3 has 15 residues. Per germline, CDR1 SGHTA and CDR2 FQGNSA. The V end lost 1 base, the J end lost 2 bases, and 12 bases lay between the germline ends. The CDR3 loop is CASSLDWTETYEQYF. Written as DNA, the CDR3 is TGTGCCAGCAGCTTAGATTGGACAGAGACCTACGAGCAGTACTTC.

CDR3 in amino acids: CASSSSGGFTGELFF. The CDR3 nucleotides are TGCGCCAGCAGCTCGTCAGGGGGCTTCACCGGGGAGCTGTTTTTT. The chain links TRBV5-1 to TRBJ2-2, with 8 nucleotides matching TRBD1. CDR3 length: 15 residues. CDR1 SGHRS and CDR2 YFSETQ come from the germline V gene. Trimming at V came to 3 bases and at J to 4 bases, leaving 5 bases not matched to a gene.

The chain recombines TRBV5-4 with TRBJ2-7; 8 bases map to TRBD1. V trimming: 3 bases; J trimming: 3 bases; junction bases outside the gene matches: 2. Per the germline V gene, CDR1 is SGHNT and CDR2 is YYREEE (reference sequence). The CDR3 extends over 13 amino acids. CDR3 sequence: CASSSDRDYEQYF. Here the CDR3 DNA reads TGTGCCAGCAGCTCGGACAGGGACTACGAGCAGTACTTC.

Only a few counts were recorded for this clone. This chain joins TRBV2 and TRBJ1-2; D remains ambiguous. The CDR3 contains 15 residues. V lost 8 bases and J 4 bases, leaving 20 bases between the germline ends. Per the germline V gene, CDR1 is SNHLY and CDR2 is FYNNEI. Here the CDR3 reads CASALPVTLSYGYTF. CDR3 sequence (DNA): TGTGCCAGCGCGTTGCCCGTGACTCTCAGCTATGGCTACACCTTC.

This clone was seen more than once but under ten times. The CDR3 protein is CASSYGQGSYEQYF. In nucleotides, the CDR3 is TGTGCCAGCAGTTACGGACAGGGCAGCTACGAGCAGTACTTC. The rearrangement links TRBV6-6 to TRBJ2-7; TRBD1 matches at 8 bases. CDR1 is MNHNY, CDR2 SVGAGI, per germline (reference sequence). The CDR3 extends over 14 amino acids. The J segment lost 3 bases and the V segment lost 2 bases, leaving 3 bases of the junction unmatched.

The chain has TRBV11-2 and TRBJ2-7; D unresolved. This CDR3 spans 12 amino acids. The germline V gene has CDR1 SGHAT and CDR2 FQNNGV. The V end was cut by 5 bases, the J end by 5 bases, with 10 bases between. This CDR3 is CASSHPVNEQYF. CDR3 nucleotide sequence: TGTGCCAGCAGCCATCCGGTGAACGAGCAGTACTTC.

This rearrangement joins TRBV27 to TRBJ1-5; possibly TRBD1 for D (6 bases). With 6 bases removed from V and 7 bases from J, the gap between germline ends came to 19 bases. The CDR3 runs 15 residues. Germline V CDR1 and CDR2: MNHEY, SMNVEV (reference sequence). The CDR3 bases are TGTGCCAGCAGCCCGACAGGTGAAGCTTGGCAGCCCCAGCATTTT. This codes for CASSPTGEAWQPQHF.

The rearrangement links TRBV27 to TRBJ2-7, with 9 positions matching TRBD1. Germline CDR1 and CDR2: MNHEY and SMNVEV (reference sequence). V trimming: 2 bases; J trimming: 1 base; junction bases outside the gene matches: 9. The length of the CDR3 is 17 residues. The CDR3 sequence: CASSLEPPGTGSYEQYF. The CDR3 nucleotides read TGTGCCAGCAGTTTAGAGCCTCCCGGGACAGGGTCCTACGAGCAGTACTTC.

The chain recombines TRBV28 with TRBJ1-2, with a tentative D call TRBD1 (5 bases). V was pared by 5 bases and J by 7 bases, with 14 bases between. Germline CDR1 is MDHEN and CDR2 is SYDVKM. This CDR3 contains 13 residues. The CDR3 DNA reads as TGTGCCAGCAGTGCCTCCCAGGGTTTTGGCTACACCTTC. Protein product: CASSASQGFGYTF.

This clone has just a few counts. The chain is built from TRBV5-4 and TRBJ2-7, with D tentatively TRBD2 (7 bases). Trimming took 2 bases from V and 5 from J, leaving 11 bases between them. CDR1 SGHNT and CDR2 YYREEE come from the germline V gene (reference sequence). The CDR3 sequence is 13 residues long. CDR3 DNA sequence: TGTGCCAGCAGCTTCGCGGGGGCCGACGAGCAGTACTTC. It specifies CASSFAGADEQYF. The complete variable domain, with remaining parts taken from reference TRBV5-4 and TRBJ2-7, reads ETGVTQSPTHLIKTRGQQVTLRCSSQSGHNTVSWYQQALGQGPQFIFQYYREEENGRGNFPPRFSGLQFPNYSSELNVNALELDDSALYLCASSFAGADEQYFGPGTRLTVT.

This clone was seen only once. V usage is TRBV4-1 and J usage is TRBJ1-5, with TRBD1 matching 10 bases. V was clipped by 4 bases and J by 2 bases; unmatched bases: 11. Germline V gene sequence: CDR1 MGHRA, CDR2 YSYEKL. The CDR3 consists of 18 residues. The CDR3 DNA is TGCGCCAGCAGCCTCGAGACAGGGGGCTCGTTTGGCAATCAGCCCCAGCATTTT. This codes for CASSLETGGSFGNQPQHF.

J is TRBJ1-1 and V is TRBV4-3, with D unclear. The germline gives CDR1 LGHNA, CDR2 YSLEER. This CDR3 has 14 amino acids. The ends were cut back, 0 bases at V and 2 bases at J, with 7 bases in the middle. CDR3 protein: CASSQEASNTEAFF. As DNA, the CDR3 is TGCGCCAGCAGCCAAGAAGCATCAAACACTGAAGCTTTCTTT.

The V call is TRBV4-2, the J call TRBJ1-1, with D possibly TRBD1 on 6 matching bases. Germline lookup yields CDR1 LGHNA and CDR2 YNFKEQ. The CDR3 has 16 residues. V was trimmed by 4 bases and J by 6 bases, leaving 21 bases between them. The CDR3 DNA is TGTGCCAGCAGCCCGATATCGACAGGAGTTCTTTCTGAAGCTTTCTTT. It specifies CASSPISTGVLSEAFF.

The CDR3 spells CASSYYGTGNEKLFF. CDR3 nucleotide sequence: TGTGCCAGCAGTTACTACGGGACAGGGAACGAAAAACTGTTTTTT. The chain combines TRBV6-5 with TRBJ1-4; 9 bases match TRBD1. Unmatched junction bases numbered 5, after V lost 1 base and J lost 8 bases. CDR1 is MNHEY and CDR2 is SVGAGI in the germline V gene. The CDR3 is 15 residues long.